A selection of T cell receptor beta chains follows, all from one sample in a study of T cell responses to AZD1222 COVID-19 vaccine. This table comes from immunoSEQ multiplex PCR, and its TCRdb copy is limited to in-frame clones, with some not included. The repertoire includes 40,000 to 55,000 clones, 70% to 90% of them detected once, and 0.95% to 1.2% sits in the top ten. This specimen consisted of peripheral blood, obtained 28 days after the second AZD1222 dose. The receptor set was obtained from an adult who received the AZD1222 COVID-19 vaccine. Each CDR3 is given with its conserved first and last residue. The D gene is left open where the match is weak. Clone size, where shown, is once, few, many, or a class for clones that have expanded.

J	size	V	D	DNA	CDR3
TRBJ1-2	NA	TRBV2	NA	TGTGCCAGCAGTGAAGCGAGATTTGGCTACACCTTC	CASSEARFGYTF
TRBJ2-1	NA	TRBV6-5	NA	TGTGCCAGCAGTTACTCGAGAGGGAGTGAGCAGTTCTTC	CASSYSRGSEQFF
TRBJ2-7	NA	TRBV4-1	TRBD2	TGCGCCAGCAGCCACCAGCGGGAGAGCTCCTACGAGCAGTACTTC	CASSHQRESSYEQYF
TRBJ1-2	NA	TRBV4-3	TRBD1	TGCGCCAGCAGCCAAAGAGGGGGGACAGGGGCAAACTATGGCTACACCTTC	CASSQRGGTGANYGYTF
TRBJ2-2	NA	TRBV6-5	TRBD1	TGTGCCAGCAGTTCCGACAGGGGGCAGGACACCGGGGAGCTGTTTTTT	CASSSDRGQDTGELFF
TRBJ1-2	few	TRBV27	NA	TGTGCCAGCGGGACTTATGAGCCCAACTATGGCTACACCTTC	CASGTYEPNYGYTF
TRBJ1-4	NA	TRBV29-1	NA	TGCACCGCCCGGGGGGAGCAGGGTAATGAAAAACTGTTTTTT	CTARGEQGNEKLFF
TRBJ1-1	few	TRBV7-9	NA	TGTGCCAGCAGCCCCAGCAGGTCCGAAGCTTTCTTT	CASSPSRSEAFF
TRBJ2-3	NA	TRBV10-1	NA	TGCGCCAGCAGTGAGGGGTCAGCCCCGGATACGCAGTATTTT	CASSEGSAPDTQYF
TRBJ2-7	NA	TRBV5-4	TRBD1	TGTGCCAGCAGCTTGGCCCCATCACAGGGGGATTACTCCTACGAGCAGTACTTC	CASSLAPSQGDYSYEQYF
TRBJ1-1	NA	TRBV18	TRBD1	TGTGCCAGCTCACTCACAGGGGGCCAAGGAGCTTTCTTT	CASSLTGGQGAFF
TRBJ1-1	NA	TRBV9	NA	TGTGCCAGCAGCGTAGTCCTCGGGGACTACATGAACACTGAAGCTTTCTTT	CASSVVLGDYMNTEAFF
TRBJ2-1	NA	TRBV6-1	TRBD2	TGTGCCAGCAGTGGAGGGACTAGCGGGATCGACCATGAGCAGTTCTTC	CASSGGTSGIDHEQFF
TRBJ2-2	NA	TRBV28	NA	TGTGCCAGCAGTTTAGGGGGACTGAACACCGGGGAGCTGTTTTTT	CASSLGGLNTGELFF
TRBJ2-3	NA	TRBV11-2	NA	TGTGCCAGCAACTCGGTGACCGGGACCCCCCTAAATACGCAGTATTTT	CASNSVTGTPLNTQYF
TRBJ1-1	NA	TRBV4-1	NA	TGCGCCAGCAGCCAAGGCTTATGGGACACTGAAGCTTTCTTT	CASSQGLWDTEAFF
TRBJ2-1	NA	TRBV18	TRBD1	TGTGCCAGCTCTTATGACCGACAGGGAGTGTCCAATGAGCAGTTCTTC	CASSYDRQGVSNEQFF
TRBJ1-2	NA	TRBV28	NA	TGTGCCAGCAGTTTCTCCCCACCGGGCTATGGCTACACCTTC	CASSFSPPGYGYTF
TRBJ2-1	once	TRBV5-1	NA	TGCGCCAGCAGCTTCGACCAAAACAATGAGCAGTTCTTC	CASSFDQNNEQFF
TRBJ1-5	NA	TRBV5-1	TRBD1	TGCGCCAGCAGCTTGGAGGACAGGGGTCAGCCCCAGCATTTT	CASSLEDRGQPQHF
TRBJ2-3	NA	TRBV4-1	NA	TGCGCCAGCAGCCAACCCTACCGGACAGATACGCAGTATTTT	CASSQPYRTDTQYF
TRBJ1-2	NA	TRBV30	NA	TGTGCCTGGAGTACTACAGGGTTGAGCTATGGCTACACCTTC	CAWSTTGLSYGYTF
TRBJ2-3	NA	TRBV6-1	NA	TGTGCCAGCAGTGAGGCCGGACAAAGCACAGATACGCAGTATTTT	CASSEAGQSTDTQYF
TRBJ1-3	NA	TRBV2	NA	TGTGCCAGTGCACAGGGCTCTGGAAACACCATATATTTT	CASAQGSGNTIYF
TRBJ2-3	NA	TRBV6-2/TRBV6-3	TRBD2	TGTGCCAGCAGTTACTCCGGCCTAAGCCCTCGAAGCGGGAGTTTCGGCGATACGCAGTATTTT	CASSYSGLSPRSGSFGDTQYF
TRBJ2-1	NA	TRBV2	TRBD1	TGTGCCGGATCTATGCAGGGGGTCAATGAGCAGTTCTTC	CAGSMQGVNEQFF
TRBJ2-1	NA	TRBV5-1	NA	TGCGCCAGCAGCTTGGAGGCAGGCACGCACAATGAGCAGTTCTTC	CASSLEAGTHNEQFF
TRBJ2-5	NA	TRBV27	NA	TGTGCCAGCAGTTTGGGGGACCAAGAGACCCAGTACTTC	CASSLGDQETQYF
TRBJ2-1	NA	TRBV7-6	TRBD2	TGTGCCAGCAGCTTAGGTAGCGGGAGGCCAAGTAGCTATGAGCAGTTCTTC	CASSLGSGRPSSYEQFF
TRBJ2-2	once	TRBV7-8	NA	TGTGCCAGCAGCTTAATCCGGGGAACGAACACCGGGGAGCTGTTTTTT	CASSLIRGTNTGELFF
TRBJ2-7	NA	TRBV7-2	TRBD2	TGTGCCAGCAGCTTGGATGGACTAGCGTTTACCTACGAGCAGTACTTC	CASSLDGLAFTYEQYF
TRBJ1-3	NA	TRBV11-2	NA	TGTGCCAGCAGCTTAGAGTTCTCAACAGAAGGAAACACCATATATTTT	CASSLEFSTEGNTIYF
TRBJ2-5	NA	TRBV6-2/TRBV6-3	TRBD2	TGTGCCAGCAGTCGGCAATTAGCGGGAACGGGAGAGACCCAGTACTTC	CASSRQLAGTGETQYF
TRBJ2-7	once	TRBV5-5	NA	TGTGCCAGCAGCTTGTGGACGGAAACCTACGAGCAGTACTTC	CASSLWTETYEQYF
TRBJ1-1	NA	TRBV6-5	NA	TGTGCCAGCAGTTACTCCCCCCAAGTGGGCACTGAAGCTTTCTTT	CASSYSPQVGTEAFF
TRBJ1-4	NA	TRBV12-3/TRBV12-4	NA	TGTGCCAGCAGTTGGAGTACTGGTGAAAAACTGTTTTTT	CASSWSTGEKLFF